This TCR beta chain originates from a study of PD-L1 blockade in urothelial cancer. Using immunoSEQ multiplex PCR, the repertoire was profiled, and TCRdb retains in-frame clones only, with some absent. The sample consists of 75,000 to 95,000 clones, about 85% of them appearing once. Stated time point: pretreatment peripheral blood. CDR3 length: 15 amino acids. CDR1 and CDR2 (germline): SGDLS, YYNGEE. V lost 0 bases and J 4 bases, leaving 10 bases between the germline ends. This sequence was found in a man aged 40-49 years with urothelial cancer. The chain is built from TRBV9 and TRBJ2-2; tentatively, D is TRBD1 (5 bases). Sequences were derived from PBMCs, sampled around atezolizumab (anti-PD-L1) treatment. As DNA, the CDR3 is TGTGCCAGCAGCGTAGCTGGGGCAGCCACCGGGGAGCTGTTTTTT. Translation: CASSVAGAATGELFF.